This entry describes one TCR beta chain. These data originate in a study of T cells in localized non-small cell lung cancer. This CDR3 region has 14 residues. Germline-derived CDR1 and CDR2 are SGHTA and FQGTGA. Trimming stripped 4 bases from V and 6 bases from J, with 14 bases between. Clones were sequenced by immunoSEQ multiplex PCR, and TCRdb holds only the in-frame ones, with some missing. The sample shows around 140,000 clones, around 92% of them seen only once. The clonotype comes from a female donor aged 60 or older with stage I lung adenocarcinoma. The V gene is TRBV7-3, the J gene TRBJ2-3; D is undetermined. Sequencing was performed on peripheral blood, taken before any cancer treatment. CDR3: CASSYGRFEDTQYF. The CDR3 DNA is TGTGCCAGCAGCTATGGACGGTTTGAGGATACGCAGTATTTT. The complete variable domain, with remaining parts taken from reference TRBV7-3 and TRBJ2-3, reads GAGVSQTPSNKVTEKGKYVELRCDPISGHTALYWYRQSLGQGPEFLIYFQGTGAADDSGLPNDRFFAVRPEGSVSTLKIQRTERGDSAVYLCASSYGRFEDTQYFGPGTRLTVL.